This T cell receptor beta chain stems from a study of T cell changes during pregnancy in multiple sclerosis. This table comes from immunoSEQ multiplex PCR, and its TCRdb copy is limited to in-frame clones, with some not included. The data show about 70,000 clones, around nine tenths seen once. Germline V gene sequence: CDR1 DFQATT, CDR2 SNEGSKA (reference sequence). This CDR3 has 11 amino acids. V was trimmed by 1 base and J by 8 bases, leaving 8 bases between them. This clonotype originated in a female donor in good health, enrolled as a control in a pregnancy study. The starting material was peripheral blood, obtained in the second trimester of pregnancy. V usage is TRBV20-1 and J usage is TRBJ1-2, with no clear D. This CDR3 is CSARALQGYTF. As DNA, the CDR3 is TGCAGTGCTAGAGCCCTCCAGGGCTACACCTTC.